This record looks at one TCR beta chain sequence and its context. Its specificity is unknown. The sample holds other DNA sequences that translate to the same CDR3. The data are from a study of OX40 agonist ivuxolimab in advanced cancers. Study summary: Partial responses occurred in three patients (one hepatocellular carcinoma, two cutaneous melanoma). Findings and caveats of the study: CD4+ and CD8+ T cells in blood underwent clonal expansion by week 6 at 0.1 to 3.0 mg/kg. Low normalized T-cell clonal expansion also characterized some of the nonresponders.

Only in-frame clones appear in the TCRdb table, and some are missing; sequencing was by immunoSEQ multiplex PCR. The sample carries 100,000 to 150,000 clones, approximately 94% recorded once. CDR3 length: 13 residues. Germline CDR1 reads KGHSH; CDR2 reads LQKENI. Trimming pared 0 bases from V and 8 bases from J, leaving 8 bases between. Autoimmune disease history or systemic immunosuppression barred patients. Source: CD4+ or CD8+ T cells sorted from blood, taken in a trial of the OX40 agonist ivuxolimab. This TCR derives from an adult with an advanced solid tumor such as melanoma, head and neck, liver or kidney cancer. This chain links TRBV18 with TRBJ2-1, with D maybe TRBD1 (6 bases). In nucleotides, the CDR3 is TGTGCCAGCTCACCACCGGGGGCCGATGAGCAGTTCTTC. Its protein is CASSPPGADEQFF.